Presented here are 32 T cell receptor beta chains from one specimen sequenced in a study of blood T cells in healthy people across ages. PCR was performed a second time for 7 to 11 cycles using a sample-barcoded 5' primer and a J-beta primer mix. Using its own MiXCR run on the 5' RACE reads, TCRdb lists one record per CDR3 protein. The sample lists some 940,000 distinct CDR3 sequences; 25% to 35% were seen once. These same records also appear under a second study, on T cells of mothers and their children.

The sequencing sample was made of blood. The source of these receptors is a woman aged 40 to 49 in good health.

The chain joins TRBV6-2 or TRBV6-3 to TRBJ2-6, with 8 bases matching TRBD1. Germline V gene data show CDR1 as MNHEY and CDR2 as SVGEGT. The CDR3 has 17 amino acids. V trimming: 5 bases; J trimming: 0 bases; junction bases outside the gene matches: 6. The CDR3 DNA is TGTGCCAGCAGTGGGACAGGATACCACTCTGGGGCCAACGTCCTGACTTTC. It codes for CASSGTGYHSGANVLTF.

This clonotype was picked up many times. The chain recombines TRBV10-3 with TRBJ2-1; D not certain. The ends were cut back, 4 bases at V and 0 bases at J, with 7 bases in the middle. CDR1 and CDR2 (germline): ENHRY, SYGVKD. The CDR3 sequence is 14 residues long. The CDR3 is CAISVSVSYNEQFF. For the CDR3, the DNA is TGTGCCATCAGTGTATCAGTCTCCTACAATGAGCAGTTCTTC.

A few counts support this clonotype. The chain joins TRBV4-1 to TRBJ1-2; D unclear. Germline V gives CDR1 MGHRA, CDR2 YSYEKL. The V gene lost 1 base and the J gene lost 10 bases, with 13 bases spanning the gap. The CDR3 extends over 13 amino acids. The CDR3 bases are TGCGCCAGCAGCCAAGTCACTGACCCTAACTACACCTTC. Translation gives CASSQVTDPNYTF.

This clonotype appeared a few times. V is TRBV29-1 and J is TRBJ2-1; D perhaps matches TRBD2 (5 bases). Germline assignment: CDR1 SQVTM and CDR2 ANQGSEA. V gave up 0 bases and J gave up 2 bases, with 8 bases separating them. The CDR3 is 14 residues long. The CDR3 is CSVEDWETYNEQFF. In nucleotides, the CDR3 is TGCAGCGTTGAAGATTGGGAGACCTACAATGAGCAGTTCTTC.

This clonotype was detected once. The rearrangement joins TRBV19 to TRBJ2-2, with 8 bases fitting TRBD1. CDR1 is LNHDA, CDR2 SQIVND, per germline (reference sequence). This CDR3 is built from 13 residues. V lost 5 bases to trimming and J lost 6 bases; unmatched junction nucleotides: 2. The CDR3 bases are TGTGCCAGTAGTTACAGGGGGGCCGGGGAGCTGTTTTTT. It is translated as CASSYRGAGELFF.

This rearrangement joins TRBV15 to TRBJ1-1; D gene uncertain. V shed 5 bases and J shed 4 bases, with 20 bases lying between them. This CDR3 has 16 residues. The V gene's germline CDR1 is LNHNV and CDR2 YYDKDF (reference sequence). In DNA form, the CDR3 reads TGTGCCACCAGCCCCTATCCCTCCCTTCGGGTCACTGAAGCTTTCTTT. This sequence encodes CATSPYPSLRVTEAFF.

Note on this clonotype: A much larger clone is a single base away; this may be a read error. CDR3 region: CATPRVKGGHYEQYF. Written as DNA, the CDR3 is TGTGCCACCCCTAGAGTTAAGGGGGGCCACTACGAGCAGTACTTC. This chain connects TRBV15 to TRBJ2-7; D is tentatively TRBD1 or TRBD2 (6 bases each). Germline CDR1 is LNHNV and CDR2 is YYDKDF (reference sequence). The CDR3 spans 15 residues. V was trimmed by 8 bases and J by 3 bases, leaving 20 bases between them.

CDR3 coding DNA: TGTGCCACCAGCCCACTGGGAGGGGGCGCTTATGGCTACACCTTC. Translating gives CATSPLGGGAYGYTF. This rearrangement joins TRBV15 to TRBJ1-2, with 7 bases identical to TRBD1. Germline CDR1 reads LNHNV; CDR2 reads YYDKDF (reference sequence). Trimming removed 5 bases from V and 5 bases from J; junction bases left unmatched: 11. CDR3 length: 15 residues.

Comment on this clonotype: Germline is not matched at one junction end, which may reflect a read error. The V gene is TRBV27, the J gene TRBJ1-5; TRBD1 is a possible D gene (5 bases). The CDR3 runs 16 residues. The germline CDR1 and CDR2 sequences are MNHEY and SMNVEV (reference sequence). DNA for the CDR3: TGTGCCAGCAGTCAAAACGGGGGTTATAGCAATCAGCCCCAGCAGTTT. This encodes CASSQNGGYSNQPQQF.

The rearrangement links TRBV20-1 to TRBJ2-7; TRBD2 agrees at 8 bases. CDR3 length equals 13 residues. Germline trimming cut 3 bases from V and 1 base from J; bases unmatched to any gene: 2. Germline values: CDR1 DFQATT, CDR2 SNEGSKA (reference sequence). The CDR3 DNA is TGCAGTGCTAGTCGGGAGGGTTCCTACGAGCAGTACTTC. Translation gives CSASREGSYEQYF.

Only a few counts were recorded for this clonotype. V and J are TRBV7-2 and TRBJ2-2; D perhaps matches TRBD2 (6 bases). The CDR3 covers 16 residues. V was shortened by 7 bases and J by 0 bases, with 15 bases between the two germline ends. Germline values: CDR1 SGHTA, CDR2 FQGNSA. The CDR3 DNA follows: TGTGCCAGCAATCCCGTGGGGACTGCGAACACCGGGGAGCTGTTTTTT. Its protein product is CASNPVGTANTGELFF.

Of note for this clonotype: One end of the junction is discordant with germline, which a read error may explain. The chain is built from TRBV7-7 and TRBJ2-1, with TRBD1 identical over 8 bases. Germline CDR1 reads SSHAT; CDR2 reads FNYEAQ (reference sequence). The CDR3 covers 14 residues. As DNA, the CDR3 is TGTGCTAGCAGCTTGCAGGGGGCGGTGGATGAGCAGTTCTTC. This translates into CASSLQGAVDEQFF.

The chain employs TRBV2 and TRBJ2-5; 14 nucleotides line up with TRBD2. CDR1 SNHLY and CDR2 FYNNEI come from the germline V gene. This CDR3 has 17 amino acids. Trimming took 4 bases from V and 5 from J; bases not matched to a gene: 9. CDR3 sequence (DNA): TGTGCCAGCAGTGGGGGACTAGCGGGGGTTGGCTTGGAGACCCAGTACTTC. As protein: CASSGGLAGVGLETQYF. Supplemented by reference TRBV2 and TRBJ2-5, the full variable domain reads EPEVTQTPSHQVTQMGQEVILRCVPISNHLYFYWYRQILGQKVEFLVSFYNNEISEKSEIFDDQFSVERPDGSNFTLKIRSTKLEDSAMYFCASSGGLAGVGLETQYFGPGTRLLVL.

The rearrangement links TRBV29-1 to TRBJ1-2; D ambiguous. The CDR3 sequence is 13 residues long. Germline-derived CDR1 and CDR2 are SQVTM and ANQGSEA. Trimming cost V 1 base and J 4 bases, with 10 bases left between them. CDR3 sequence: CSVEGQASYGYTF. CDR3 in DNA: TGCAGCGTTGAAGGGCAGGCAAGCTATGGCTACACCTTC.

This clonotype was seen many times. This chain joins TRBV5-1 and TRBJ2-1, with 8 positions matching TRBD2. Germline lookup yields CDR1 SGHRS and CDR2 YFSETQ. The CDR3 extends over 15 amino acids. V was clipped by 4 bases and J by 4 bases; unmatched bases: 7. CDR3 sequence: CASSPGGGLYNEQFF. CDR3 DNA sequence: TGCGCCAGCAGCCCGGGAGGGGGTCTATACAATGAGCAGTTCTTC.

The chain joins TRBV6-5 to TRBJ1-2, with D possibly being TRBD1 (5 bases). The CDR3 consists of 13 residues. V was pared by 6 bases and J by 8 bases, with 16 bases between. Germline V lookup: CDR1 MNHEY, CDR2 SVGAGI. The CDR3 sequence is CASSPSGLWGYTF. The CDR3 nucleotides read TGTGCCAGCAGCCCCTCGGGACTGTGGGGCTACACCTTC.

The chain has TRBV5-1 and TRBJ1-1, with 7 bases aligning to TRBD1. The CDR3 contains 15 residues. V lost 4 bases and J lost 1; bases outside the gene matches: 7. Germline CDR1 reads SGHRS; CDR2 reads YFSETQ. The CDR3 sequence is CASSTGDRGNTEAFF. Written as DNA, the CDR3 is TGCGCCAGCAGCACGGGGGACAGAGGGAACACTGAAGCTTTCTTT.

The chain uses TRBV7-9 and TRBJ1-2, with 9 bases fitting TRBD1. CDR3 length: 15 residues. The junction had 10 bases not matched to a gene; V was cut back by 3 bases and J by 8 bases. CDR1 is SEHNR and CDR2 is FQNEAQ in the germline V gene (reference sequence). CDR3 protein: CASSLGTGIYRGYTF. CDR3 DNA: TGTGCCAGCAGCTTGGGGACAGGGATTTATCGGGGCTACACCTTC.

In its sample, this clonotype was seen a few times. This chain joins TRBV9 and TRBJ2-1, with 12 nucleotides matching TRBD2. The CDR3 is made up of 16 amino acids. V lost 0 bases, J lost 10 bases, and 8 bases stayed unmatched. Germline CDR1 is SGDLS and CDR2 is YYNGEE. CDR3 in amino acids: CASSVAPTSGGLEQFF. The CDR3, as DNA: TGTGCCAGCAGCGTAGCTCCGACTAGCGGGGGTTTGGAGCAGTTCTTC.

This clonotype was seen a handful of times. The V gene is TRBV18, the J gene TRBJ2-7; D unclear. Germline V gene sequence: CDR1 KGHSH, CDR2 LQKENI. V shed 3 bases and J shed 0 bases, with 12 bases lying between them. The CDR3 totals 15 residues. The CDR3 region has the DNA TGTGCCAGCTCACCTCAGGCGTATGGCTCCTACGAGCAGTACTTC. Protein product: CASSPQAYGSYEQYF.

The CDR3 sequence: CAWSTSYQQYF. Here the CDR3 DNA reads TGTGCCTGGAGTACATCCTACCAGCAGTACTTC. The chain carries TRBV30 and TRBJ2-5; D remains ambiguous. CDR1 is GTSNPN, CDR2 SVGIG, per germline (reference sequence). This CDR3 has 11 amino acids. The V and J ends lost 2 bases and 11 bases respectively, with 12 bases between them.

The chain joins TRBV2 to TRBJ1-5, with D perhaps matching TRBD1 (5 bases). Germline V CDR1 and CDR2: SNHLY, FYNNEI. V lost 3 bases to trimming and J lost 8 bases, with 14 bases between them. CDR3 length equals 14 residues. CDR3: CASSEGRGVEPQHF. CDR3 DNA sequence: TGTGCCAGCAGTGAGGGTCGGGGGGTTGAGCCCCAGCATTTT.

This CDR3 reads CASSQGIDSPLHF. The CDR3 DNA reads as TGTGCCAGCAGCCAGGGTATTGATTCACCCCTCCACTTT. The chain links TRBV4-2 to TRBJ1-6; no reliable D call. The CDR3 is made up of 13 amino acids. CDR1 and CDR2 (germline): LGHNA, YNFKEQ. Trimming cost V 3 bases and J 8 bases, with 8 bases left between them.

As to this clonotype: Germline is not matched at one junction end, which may reflect a read error. The J gene is TRBJ1-5, the V gene TRBV27; 7 bases align to TRBD1. CDR1 and CDR2 from the germline V gene are MNHEY and SMNVEV (reference sequence). The CDR3 covers 16 residues. CDR3 in amino acids: CAGSPRDSYSNQPQHF. The CDR3 DNA follows: TGTGCCGGCAGCCCACGGGACAGCTATAGCAATCAGCCCCAGCATTTT.

This clonotype was observed a handful of times. A junction end diverges from the germline sequence, so it may reflect a read error. V is TRBV20-1 and J is TRBJ1-2, with 7 bases lining up with TRBD1. Germline loops: CDR1 DFQATT, CDR2 SNEGSKA (reference sequence). CDR3 size: 15 residues. This CDR3 reads CSTRVTGRGSLGYTF. The CDR3 DNA reads as TGCAGTACTAGAGTGACCGGCAGGGGGAGTCTCGGCTACACCTTC.

There are a few counts of this clonotype. The CDR3 sequence is CASSQDPGQGLTDTQYF. CDR3 in DNA: TGCGCCAGCAGCCAAGATCCGGGACAGGGGTTGACAGATACGCAGTATTTT. The gene calls are TRBV4-3 and TRBJ2-3; 10 bases agree with TRBD1. This CDR3 comprises 17 residues. The germline CDR1 and CDR2 sequences are LGHNA and YSLEER. With 0 bases clipped from V and 3 bases from J, the junction kept 6 bases outside the gene matches.

This clonotype was observed many times. V and J are TRBV29-1 and TRBJ1-4, with D unclear. Germline V gene data show CDR1 as SQVTM and CDR2 as ANQGSEA. The CDR3 extends over 11 amino acids. This CDR3 is CGSLRNEKLFF. CDR3 in DNA: TGCGGGTCCCTGCGTAATGAAAAACTGTTTTTT.

This clonotype has only a few counts. The genes are TRBV5-1 and TRBJ2-7, with D unresolved. With 4 bases removed from V and 5 bases from J, the gap between germline ends came to 13 bases. The CDR3 runs to 13 residues. From germline, CDR1 is SGHRS and CDR2 YFSETQ. Written as DNA, the CDR3 is TGCGCCAGCAGCCCCGGCCATGGGGACGAGCAGTACTTC. This translates into CASSPGHGDEQYF. Full variable domain (rest looked up from reference TRBV5-1 and TRBJ2-7): KAGVTQTPRYLIKTRGQQVTLSCSPISGHRSVSWYQQTPGQGLQFLFEYFSETQRNKGNFPGRFSGRQFSNSRSEMNVSTLELGDSALYLCASSPGHGDEQYFGPGTRLTVT.

This clonotype appeared a few times. The J gene is TRBJ1-1, the V gene TRBV20-1; the D is unclear. The CDR3 length is 12 residues. The germline V gene encodes CDR1 DFQATT and CDR2 SNEGSKA (reference sequence). The V end was cut by 4 bases, the J end by 6 bases, with 12 bases between. CDR3 DNA: TGCAGTGCTACAGCAGGTGCAGCTGAAGCTTTCTTT. Protein sequence: CSATAGAAEAFF.

This clonotype showed up just a few times. The chain couples TRBV28 to TRBJ2-1; 10 bases fit TRBD2. Germline CDR1 and CDR2: MDHEN and SYDVKM. CDR3 length: 15 amino acids. V trimming: 2 bases; J trimming: 6 bases; junction bases outside the gene matches: 4. CDR3 nucleotide sequence: TGTGCCAGCAGTTTAGGAAGCGGGGGGGCCAATGAGCAGTTCTTC. The encoded protein is CASSLGSGGANEQFF. Full variable domain (outside the CDR3, taken from reference TRBV28 and TRBJ2-1): DVKVTQSSRYLVKRTGEKVFLECVQDMDHENMFWYRQDPGLGLRLIYFSYDVKMKEKGDIPEGYSVSREKKERFSLILESASTNQTSMYLCASSLGSGGANEQFFGPGTRLTVL.

This clonotype was seen a few times. This chain joins TRBV2 and TRBJ1-1; D is possibly TRBD1 (5 bases). This CDR3 comprises 15 residues. Germline CDR1 and CDR2: SNHLY and FYNNEI. V lost 5 bases and J lost 5, with 18 bases in between. DNA for the CDR3: TGTGCCAGCAGTTCCGAAGGTGGGGGGAGGACTGAAGCTTTCTTT. Residues: CASSSEGGGRTEAFF.

This chain links TRBV6-5 with TRBJ2-1; D gene uncertain. The germline V gene has CDR1 MNHEY and CDR2 SVGAGI. This CDR3 spans 13 amino acids. Trimming removed 0 bases from V and 9 bases from J, with 9 bases in between. The CDR3 sequence is CASSYSPAGEQFF. DNA for the CDR3: TGTGCCAGCAGTTACTCCCCAGCAGGTGAGCAGTTCTTC.